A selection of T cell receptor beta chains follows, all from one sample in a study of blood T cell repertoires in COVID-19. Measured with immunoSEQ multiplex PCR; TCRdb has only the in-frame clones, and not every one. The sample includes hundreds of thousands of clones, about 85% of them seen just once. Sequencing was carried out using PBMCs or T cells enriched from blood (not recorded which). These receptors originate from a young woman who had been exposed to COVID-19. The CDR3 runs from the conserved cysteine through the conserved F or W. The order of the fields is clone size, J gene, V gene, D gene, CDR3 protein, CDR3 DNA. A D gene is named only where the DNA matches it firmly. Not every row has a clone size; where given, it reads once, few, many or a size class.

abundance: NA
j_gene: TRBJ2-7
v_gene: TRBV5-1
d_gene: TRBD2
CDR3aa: CASSFGRERGPNEQYF
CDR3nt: TGCGCCAGCAGCTTCGGGCGGGAGAGAGGGCCAAACGAGCAGTACTTC

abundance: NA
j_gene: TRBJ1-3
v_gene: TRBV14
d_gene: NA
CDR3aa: CASSQDRGSGNTIYF
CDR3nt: TGTGCCAGCAGCCAAGACAGGGGATCTGGAAACACCATATATTTT

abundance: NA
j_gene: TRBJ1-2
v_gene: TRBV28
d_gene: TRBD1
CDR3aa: CASSPLGQRANYGYTF
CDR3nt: TGTGCCAGCAGTCCCCTGGGACAGCGGGCAAACTATGGCTACACCTTC

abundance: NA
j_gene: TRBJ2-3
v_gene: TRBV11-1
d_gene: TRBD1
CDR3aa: CASSLGGTDTDTQYF
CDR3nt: TGTGCCAGCAGCTTAGGAGGGACAGACACAGATACGCAGTATTTT

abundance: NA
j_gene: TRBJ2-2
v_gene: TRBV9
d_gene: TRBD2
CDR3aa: CASSRSAGVDTGELFF
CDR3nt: TGTGCCAGCAGTCGATCAGCGGGAGTCGACACCGGGGAGCTGTTTTTT

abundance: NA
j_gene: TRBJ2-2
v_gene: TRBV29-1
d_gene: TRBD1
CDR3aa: CSAQTGVGELFF
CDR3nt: TGCAGCGCCCAAACAGGGGTAGGGGAGCTGTTTTTT

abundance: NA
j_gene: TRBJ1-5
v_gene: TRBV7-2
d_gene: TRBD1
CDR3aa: CASSLETGAAGQPQHF
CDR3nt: TGTGCCAGCAGCTTAGAGACAGGGGCCGCGGGTCAGCCCCAGCATTTT

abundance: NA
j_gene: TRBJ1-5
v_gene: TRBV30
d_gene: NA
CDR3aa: CAWSRDIGQPQHF
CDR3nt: TGTGCCTGGAGTAGGGACATAGGTCAGCCCCAGCATTTT

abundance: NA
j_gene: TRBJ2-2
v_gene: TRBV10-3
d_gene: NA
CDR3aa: CAISAGGGELFF
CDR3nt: TGTGCCATCAGTGCCGGGGGCGGGGAGCTGTTTTTT

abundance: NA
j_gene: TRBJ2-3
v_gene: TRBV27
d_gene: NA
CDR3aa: CASSFSSGTDTQYF
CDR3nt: TGTGCCAGCAGTTTTTCTTCCGGCACAGATACGCAGTATTTT

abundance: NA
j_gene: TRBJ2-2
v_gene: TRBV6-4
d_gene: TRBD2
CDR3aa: CASSEAGGRPAGELFF
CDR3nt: TGTGCCAGCAGTGAAGCCGGCGGGAGGCCCGCCGGGGAGCTGTTTTTT

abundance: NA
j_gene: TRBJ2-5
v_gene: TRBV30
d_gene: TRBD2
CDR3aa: CAWRKREGPQYF
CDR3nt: TGTGCCTGGAGGAAGCGGGAGGGCCCCCAGTACTTC

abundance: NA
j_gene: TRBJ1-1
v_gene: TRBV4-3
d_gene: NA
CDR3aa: CASSQDRGMRAEAFF
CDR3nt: TGCGCCAGCAGCCAAGATCGGGGGATGAGAGCTGAAGCTTTCTTT

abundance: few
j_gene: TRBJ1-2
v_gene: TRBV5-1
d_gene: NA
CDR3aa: CASSLSGAGYYGYTF
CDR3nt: TGCGCCAGCAGCTTGTCAGGGGCTGGTTACTATGGCTACACCTTC

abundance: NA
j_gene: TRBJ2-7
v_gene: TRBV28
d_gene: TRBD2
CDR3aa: CASSFGTSGRNFSYEQYF
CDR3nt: TGTGCCAGCAGTTTCGGGACTAGCGGGAGGAATTTCTCCTACGAGCAGTACTTC

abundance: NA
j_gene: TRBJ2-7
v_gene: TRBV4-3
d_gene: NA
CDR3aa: CASSLEGGGGDEQYF
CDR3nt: TGCGCCAGCAGCCTTGAAGGTGGGGGCGGCGACGAGCAGTACTTC

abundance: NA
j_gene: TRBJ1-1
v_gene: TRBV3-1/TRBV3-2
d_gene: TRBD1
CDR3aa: CASSRQGTTTEAFF
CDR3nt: TGTGCCAGCAGCCGACAGGGGACCACGACTGAAGCTTTCTTT

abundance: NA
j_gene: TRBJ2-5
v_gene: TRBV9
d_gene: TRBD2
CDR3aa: CASAVGSGRVQETQYF
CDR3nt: TGTGCCAGCGCAGTTGGGAGCGGGAGAGTTCAAGAGACCCAGTACTTC

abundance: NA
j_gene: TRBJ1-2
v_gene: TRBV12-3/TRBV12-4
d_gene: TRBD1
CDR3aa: CASSLLDRDGYTF
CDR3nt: TGTGCCAGCAGTTTATTGGACAGGGATGGCTACACCTTC

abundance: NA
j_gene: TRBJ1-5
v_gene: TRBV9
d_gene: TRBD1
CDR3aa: CASSPDRDRVPQHF
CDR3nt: TGTGCCAGCAGCCCGGACAGGGACAGGGTGCCCCAGCATTTT

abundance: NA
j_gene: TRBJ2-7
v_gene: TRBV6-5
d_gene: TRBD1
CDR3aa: CASNRQGDSEQYF
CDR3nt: TGTGCCAGCAACCGACAGGGGGACAGCGAGCAGTACTTC

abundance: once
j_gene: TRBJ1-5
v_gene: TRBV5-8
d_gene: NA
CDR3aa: CASSLGQGDNQPQHF
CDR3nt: TGTGCCAGCAGCTTGGGGCAGGGCGACAATCAGCCCCAGCATTTT

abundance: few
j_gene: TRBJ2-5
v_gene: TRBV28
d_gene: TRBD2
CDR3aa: CASSLPSGGARETQYF
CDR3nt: TGTGCCAGCAGCCTACCGAGCGGGGGGGCCCGAGAGACCCAGTACTTC

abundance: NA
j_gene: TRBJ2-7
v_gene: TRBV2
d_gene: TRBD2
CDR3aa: CASRVRTSGNNEQYF
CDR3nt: TGTGCCAGCAGGGTCCGGACTAGCGGGAATAACGAGCAGTACTTC

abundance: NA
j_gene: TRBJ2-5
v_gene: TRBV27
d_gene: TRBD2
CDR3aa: CASSGAGGWETQYF
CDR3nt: TGTGCCAGCAGTGGGGCGGGAGGTTGGGAGACCCAGTACTTC

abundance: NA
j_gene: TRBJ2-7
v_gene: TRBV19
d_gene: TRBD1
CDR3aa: CASTRGTGYSYEQYF
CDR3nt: TGTGCCAGTACCAGAGGGACAGGGTATTCCTACGAGCAGTACTTC

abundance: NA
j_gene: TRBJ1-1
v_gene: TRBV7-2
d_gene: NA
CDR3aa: CASSPEGFQAFF
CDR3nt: TGTGCCAGCAGCCCCGAGGGATTTCAAGCTTTCTTT

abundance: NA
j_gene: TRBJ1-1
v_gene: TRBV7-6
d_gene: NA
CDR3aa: CASSLDRNTEAFF
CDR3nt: TGTGCCAGCAGCCTCGACAGGAACACTGAAGCTTTCTTT

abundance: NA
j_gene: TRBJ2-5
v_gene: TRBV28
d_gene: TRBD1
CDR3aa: CASSLPTGVGETQYF
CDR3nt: TGTGCCAGCAGTTTGCCGACAGGGGTGGGGGAGACCCAGTACTTC

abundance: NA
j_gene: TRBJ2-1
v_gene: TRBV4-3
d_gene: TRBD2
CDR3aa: CASSQDSGGDNDNEQFF
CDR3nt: TGCGCCAGCAGCCAAGATAGCGGGGGGGATAATGACAATGAGCAGTTCTTC

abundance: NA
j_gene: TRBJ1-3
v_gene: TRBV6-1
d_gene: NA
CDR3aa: CASSEGRERDTIYF
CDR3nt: TGTGCCAGCAGTGAAGGTCGGGAACGAGACACCATATATTTT

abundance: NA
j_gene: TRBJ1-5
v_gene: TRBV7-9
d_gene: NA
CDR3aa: CASSTAAGPSGGVGNQPQHF
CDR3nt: TGTGCCAGCAGCACCGCCGCAGGTCCCTCGGGGGGGGTGGGCAATCAGCCCCAGCATTTT

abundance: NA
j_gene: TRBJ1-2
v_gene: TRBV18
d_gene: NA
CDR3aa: CASSPMAHQSNYGYTF
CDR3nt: TGTGCCAGCTCACCAATGGCCCACCAATCTAACTATGGCTACACCTTC

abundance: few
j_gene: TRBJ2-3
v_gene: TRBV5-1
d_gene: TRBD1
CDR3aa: CASSLGGQGFTDTQYF
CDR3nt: TGCGCCAGCAGCTTGGGGGGACAGGGCTTCACAGATACGCAGTATTTT

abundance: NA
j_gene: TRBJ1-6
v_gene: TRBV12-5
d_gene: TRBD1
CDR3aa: CASGSGQGRRAPLHF
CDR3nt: TGTGCTAGTGGCTCGGGACAGGGAAGGAGGGCGCCCCTCCACTTT

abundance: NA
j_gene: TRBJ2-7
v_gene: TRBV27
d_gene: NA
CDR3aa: CASSLIQGQYEQYF
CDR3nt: TGTGCCAGCAGTTTAATACAGGGTCAGTACGAGCAGTACTTC

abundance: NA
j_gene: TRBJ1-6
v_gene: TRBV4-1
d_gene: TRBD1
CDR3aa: CASSREGTGVDSPLHF
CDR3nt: TGCGCCAGCAGCCGAGAAGGGACAGGGGTGGATTCACCCCTCCACTTT

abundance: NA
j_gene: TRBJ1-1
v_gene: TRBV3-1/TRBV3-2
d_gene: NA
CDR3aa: CASSLRGGSEAFF
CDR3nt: TGTGCCAGCAGCCTTAGAGGTGGGTCTGAAGCTTTCTTT

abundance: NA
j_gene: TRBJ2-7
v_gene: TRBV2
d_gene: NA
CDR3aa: CASSELVREGSYEQYF
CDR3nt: TGTGCCAGCAGTGAATTGGTCAGGGAAGGATCCTACGAGCAGTACTTC

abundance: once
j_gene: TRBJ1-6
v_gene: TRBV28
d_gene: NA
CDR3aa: CASSSTGVGYNSPLHF
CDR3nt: TGTGCCAGCAGTTCGACAGGAGTAGGGTATAATTCACCCCTCCACTTT

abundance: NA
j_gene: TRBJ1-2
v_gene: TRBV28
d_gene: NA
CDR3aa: CASSLGGYTF
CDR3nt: TGTGCCAGCAGTTTGGGCGGCTACACCTTC

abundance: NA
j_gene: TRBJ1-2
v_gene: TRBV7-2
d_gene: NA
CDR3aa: CASSSGQNYGYTF
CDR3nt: TGTGCCAGCAGCTCCGGACAGAACTATGGCTACACCTTC

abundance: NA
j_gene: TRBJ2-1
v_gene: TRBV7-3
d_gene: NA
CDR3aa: CASSFRDNEQFF
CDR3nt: TGTGCCAGCAGCTTCAGGGACAATGAGCAGTTCTTC

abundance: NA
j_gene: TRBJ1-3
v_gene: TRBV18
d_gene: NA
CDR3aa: CASSPVRGDGNTIYF
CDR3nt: TGTGCCAGCTCACCCGTCCGAGGCGACGGAAACACCATATATTTT

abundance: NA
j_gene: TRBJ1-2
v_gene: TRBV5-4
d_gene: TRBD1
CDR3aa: CASSLGQGVGIDYGYTF
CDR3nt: TGTGCCAGCAGCTTAGGACAGGGAGTTGGTATTGACTATGGCTACACCTTC

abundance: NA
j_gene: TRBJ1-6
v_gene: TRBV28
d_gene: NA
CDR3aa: CASRPGNSPLHF
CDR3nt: TGTGCCAGCAGACCGGGGAATTCACCCCTCCACTTT

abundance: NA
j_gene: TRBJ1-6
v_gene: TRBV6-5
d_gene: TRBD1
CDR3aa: CASGGRDRVSPLHF
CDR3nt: TGTGCCAGCGGGGGCCGGGACAGGGTTTCACCCCTCCACTTT

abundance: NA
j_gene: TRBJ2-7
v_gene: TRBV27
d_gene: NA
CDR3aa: CASTQDYEQYF
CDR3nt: TGTGCCAGCACTCAGGACTACGAGCAGTACTTC

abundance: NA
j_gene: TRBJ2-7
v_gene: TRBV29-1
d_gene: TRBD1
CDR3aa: CSGTGTGGFYEQYF
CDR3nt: TGCAGCGGGACCGGGACAGGGGGCTTCTACGAGCAGTACTTC

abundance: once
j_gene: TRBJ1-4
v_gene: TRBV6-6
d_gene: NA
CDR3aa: CASSRFLWTGTNEKLFF
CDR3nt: NA

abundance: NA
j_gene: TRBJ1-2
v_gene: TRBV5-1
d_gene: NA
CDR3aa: CASSLSGSYGYTF
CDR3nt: TGCGCCAGCAGCTTGTCCGGGAGCTATGGCTACACCTTC

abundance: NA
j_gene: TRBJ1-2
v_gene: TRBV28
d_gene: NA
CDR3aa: CAAIPQGGGYTF
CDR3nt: TGTGCCGCTATCCCACAGGGCGGTGGCTACACCTTC

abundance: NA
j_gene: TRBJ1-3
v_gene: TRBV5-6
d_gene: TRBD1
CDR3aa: CASSSTGAGNTIYF
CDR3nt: TGTGCCAGCAGCTCGACAGGGGCTGGAAACACCATATATTTT

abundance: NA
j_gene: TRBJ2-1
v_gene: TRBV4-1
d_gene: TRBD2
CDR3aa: CASSQDWGSGGAVSYNEQFF
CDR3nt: TGCGCCAGCAGCCAAGATTGGGGTAGCGGGGGGGCCGTCTCCTACAATGAGCAGTTCTTC

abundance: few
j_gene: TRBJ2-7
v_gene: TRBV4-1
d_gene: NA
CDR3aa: CASSQDVLPRWREQYF
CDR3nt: TGCGCCAGCAGCCAAGACGTGCTACCGAGGTGGAGGGAGCAGTACTTC

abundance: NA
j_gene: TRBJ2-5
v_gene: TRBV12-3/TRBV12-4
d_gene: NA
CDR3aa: CASTFRARETQYF
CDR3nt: TGTGCCAGCACCTTCAGGGCACGAGAGACCCAGTACTTC

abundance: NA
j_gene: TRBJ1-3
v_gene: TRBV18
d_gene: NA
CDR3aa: CASSPLSGSGNTIYF
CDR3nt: TGTGCCAGCTCACCACTTTCGGGCTCTGGAAACACCATATATTTT

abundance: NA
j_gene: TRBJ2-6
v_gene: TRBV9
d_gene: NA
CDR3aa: CASSVVGGAGANVLTF
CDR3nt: TGTGCCAGCAGCGTAGTTGGAGGGGCTGGGGCCAACGTCCTGACTTTC

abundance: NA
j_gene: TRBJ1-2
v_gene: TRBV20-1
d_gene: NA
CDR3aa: CSARGGDGYTF
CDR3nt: TGCAGTGCTAGAGGGGGCGATGGCTACACCTTC